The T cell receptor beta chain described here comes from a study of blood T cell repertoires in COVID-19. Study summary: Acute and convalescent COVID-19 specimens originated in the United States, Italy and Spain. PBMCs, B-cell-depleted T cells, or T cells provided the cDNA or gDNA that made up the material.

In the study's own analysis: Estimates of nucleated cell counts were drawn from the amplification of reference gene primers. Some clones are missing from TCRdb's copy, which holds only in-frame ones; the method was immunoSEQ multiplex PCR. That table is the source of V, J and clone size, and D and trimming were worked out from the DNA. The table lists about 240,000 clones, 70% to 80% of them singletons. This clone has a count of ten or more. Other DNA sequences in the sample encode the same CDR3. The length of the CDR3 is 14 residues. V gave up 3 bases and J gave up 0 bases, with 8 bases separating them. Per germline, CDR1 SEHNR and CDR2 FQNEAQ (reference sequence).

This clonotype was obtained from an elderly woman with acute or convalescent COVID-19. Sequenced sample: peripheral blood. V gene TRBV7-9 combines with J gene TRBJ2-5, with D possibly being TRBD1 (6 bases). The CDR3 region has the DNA TGTGCCAGCAGCTTCGGGACACACCAAGAGACCCAGTACTTC. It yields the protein CASSFGTHQETQYF.